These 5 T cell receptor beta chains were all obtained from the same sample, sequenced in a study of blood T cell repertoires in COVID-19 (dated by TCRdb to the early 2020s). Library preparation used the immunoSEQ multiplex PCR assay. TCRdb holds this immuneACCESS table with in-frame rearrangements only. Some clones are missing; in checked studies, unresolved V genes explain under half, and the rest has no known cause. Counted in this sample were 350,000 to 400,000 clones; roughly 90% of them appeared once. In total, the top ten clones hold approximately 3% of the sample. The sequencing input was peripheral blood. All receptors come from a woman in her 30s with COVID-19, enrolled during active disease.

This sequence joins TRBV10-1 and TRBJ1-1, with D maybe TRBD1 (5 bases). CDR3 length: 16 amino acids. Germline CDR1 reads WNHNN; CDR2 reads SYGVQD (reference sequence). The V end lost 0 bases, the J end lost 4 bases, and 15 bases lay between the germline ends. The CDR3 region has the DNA TGCGCCAGCAGTGAGTCGGGGCTAGGGGTGGGCACTGAAGCTTTCTTT. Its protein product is CASSESGLGVGTEAFF.

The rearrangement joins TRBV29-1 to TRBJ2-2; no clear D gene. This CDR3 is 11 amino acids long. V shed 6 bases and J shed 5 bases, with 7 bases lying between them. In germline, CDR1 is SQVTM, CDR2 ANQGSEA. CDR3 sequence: CSVQTTGELFF. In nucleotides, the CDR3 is TGCAGCGTGCAGACAACCGGGGAGCTGTTTTTT.

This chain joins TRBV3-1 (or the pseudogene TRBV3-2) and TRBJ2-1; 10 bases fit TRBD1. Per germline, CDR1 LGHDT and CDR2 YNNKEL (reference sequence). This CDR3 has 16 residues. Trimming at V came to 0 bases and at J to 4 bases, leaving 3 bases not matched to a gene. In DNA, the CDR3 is TGTGCCAGCAGCCAAGACCGGGACAGGGGATACAATGAGCAGTTCTTC. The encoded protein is CASSQDRDRGYNEQFF.

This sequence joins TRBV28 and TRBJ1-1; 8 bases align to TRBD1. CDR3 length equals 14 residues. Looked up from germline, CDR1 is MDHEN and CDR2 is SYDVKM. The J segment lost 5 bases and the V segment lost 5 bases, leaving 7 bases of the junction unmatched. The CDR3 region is CASSPGQGKTEAFF. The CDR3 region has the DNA TGTGCCAGCAGTCCCGGACAGGGTAAGACTGAAGCTTTCTTT.

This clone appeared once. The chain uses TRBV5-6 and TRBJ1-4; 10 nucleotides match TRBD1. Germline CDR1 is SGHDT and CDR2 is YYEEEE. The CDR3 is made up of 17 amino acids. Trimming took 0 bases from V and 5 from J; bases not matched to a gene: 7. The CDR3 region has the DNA TGTGCCAGCAGCTTGGTGGTCTCGGACAGGGGGAATGAAAAACTGTTTTTT. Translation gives CASSLVVSDRGNEKLFF.